This TCR beta chain came from a study of blood T cell repertoires in COVID-19. All enrollees were roughly 18 to 100 years old and from about 24 US areas. Clinical history as reported by participants underpinned cohort assignment. Germline V lookup: CDR1 MDHEN, CDR2 SYDVKM. The CDR3 is 14 residues long. Source study methods: The authors estimated nucleated cell counts from reference gene primer amplification. Here immunoSEQ multiplex PCR was the method, and the copy in TCRdb shows in-frame clones only, minus some. The V and J calls and clone size were taken over from that table, and D and trimming were inferred from the DNA. The sample carries fewer than 300,000 clones, over 75% recorded once.

This receptor was taken from a woman in her twenties or thirties who had recovered from COVID-19. Material for sequencing was PBMCs or T cells enriched from blood (not recorded which). The J gene is TRBJ2-7, the V gene TRBV28, with TRBD2 matching over 7 bases. The CDR3 region has the DNA TGTGCTCTAGGGAGGGCCCGATACCCCTACGAGCAGTACTTC. Protein: CALGRARYPYEQYF.